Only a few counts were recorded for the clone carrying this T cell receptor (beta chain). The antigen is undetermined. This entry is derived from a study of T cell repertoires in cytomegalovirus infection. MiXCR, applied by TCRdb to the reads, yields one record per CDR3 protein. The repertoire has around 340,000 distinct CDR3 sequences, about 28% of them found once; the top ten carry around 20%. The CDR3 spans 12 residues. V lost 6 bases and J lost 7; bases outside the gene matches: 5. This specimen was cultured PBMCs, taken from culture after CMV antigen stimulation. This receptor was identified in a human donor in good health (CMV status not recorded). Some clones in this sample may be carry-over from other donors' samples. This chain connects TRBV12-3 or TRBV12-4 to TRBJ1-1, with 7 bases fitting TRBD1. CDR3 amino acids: CASSRQGYEAFF. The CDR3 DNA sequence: TGTGCCAGCAGCAGACAGGGTTATGAAGCTTTCTTT.